Below, 9 T cell receptor beta chains from the same sample are listed, as sequenced in a study of T cell responses to AZD1222 COVID-19 vaccine. Data came from immunoSEQ multiplex PCR; TCRdb stores just in-frame clones and leaves some out. The sample yields roughly 160,000 clones, around 95% seen once. The sample in question was peripheral blood, obtained on day 0 of AZD1222 vaccination. Receptors originate from an adult in good health.

This rearrangement joins TRBV7-6 to TRBJ2-1, with a weak D call TRBD1 (5 bases). Germline CDR1 is SGHVS and CDR2 is FNYEAQ. The V end was cut by 5 bases, the J end by 0 bases, with 14 bases between. The CDR3 runs 16 residues. The CDR3 bases are TGTGCCAGCAGCGCCGCGTGGGGCAGCTCCTACAATGAGCAGTTCTTC. Protein sequence: CASSAAWGSSYNEQFF.

The chain recombines TRBV5-4 with TRBJ1-1; D unresolved. The V gene's germline CDR1 is SGHNT and CDR2 YYREEE (reference sequence). Trimming pared 4 bases from V and 5 bases from J, leaving 12 bases between. The CDR3 has 13 residues. CDR3 DNA sequence: TGTGCCAGCAGCCCCGAAGGATATACTGAAGCTTTCTTT. The encoded protein is CASSPEGYTEAFF.

This chain joins TRBV7-9 and TRBJ1-1; tentatively, D is TRBD1 (5 bases). CDR1 and CDR2 (germline): SEHNR, FQNEAQ (reference sequence). The length of the CDR3 is 16 residues. V was pared by 5 bases and J by 1 base, with 17 bases between. CDR3 region: CASSPRTGRANTEAFF. The CDR3 region has the DNA TGTGCCAGCAGCCCCCGGACGGGCAGGGCGAACACTGAAGCTTTCTTT.

The chain recombines TRBV30 with TRBJ2-7; the D gene is possibly TRBD1 (5 bases). Looked up from germline, CDR1 is GTSNPN and CDR2 is SVGIG (reference sequence). V lost 6 bases and J lost 2, with 14 bases in between. The CDR3 consists of 13 residues. The CDR3 nucleotides read TGTGCCTGCCAACGACAGCTCGCCTACGAGCAGTACTTC. Protein sequence: CACQRQLAYEQYF.

V usage is TRBV5-4 and J usage is TRBJ1-2; no clear D gene. Germline assignment: CDR1 SGHNT and CDR2 YYREEE (reference sequence). V was pared by 6 bases and J by 2 bases, with 8 bases between. The CDR3 spans 12 residues. CDR3 amino acids: CASTNLNYGYTF. CDR3 nucleotide sequence: TGTGCCAGCACCAACCTGAACTATGGCTACACCTTC.

The gene calls are TRBV25-1 and TRBJ2-5; 7 bases are shared with TRBD1. Per the germline V gene, CDR1 is MGHDK and CDR2 is SYGVNS. The CDR3 extends over 15 amino acids. Germline trimming cut 5 bases from V and 5 bases from J; bases unmatched to any gene: 11. The CDR3 protein is CASSFNTGVGETQYF. CDR3 DNA: TGTGCCAGCAGTTTTAACACAGGGGTGGGGGAGACCCAGTACTTC.

The V gene is TRBV2, the J gene TRBJ1-1; D is possibly TRBD1 (5 bases). CDR1 and CDR2 from the germline V gene are SNHLY and FYNNEI. CDR3 length: 12 residues. V was trimmed by 3 bases and J by 6 bases, leaving 8 bases between them. This CDR3 reads CASSEGGSEAFF. The CDR3 DNA reads TGTGCCAGCAGTGAGGGGGGGTCTGAAGCTTTCTTT.

The table lists this clone with a few counts. The rearrangement links TRBV5-4 to TRBJ2-1; 8 nucleotides align to TRBD2. CDR3 size: 17 residues. V shed 2 bases, J shed 3 bases, and the junction held 10 bases outside the gene matches. CDR1 is SGHNT, CDR2 YYREEE, per germline (reference sequence). CDR3 protein: CASSFRLVGLGYNEQFF. The CDR3 region has the DNA TGTGCCAGCAGCTTCCGACTAGTGGGACTAGGCTACAATGAGCAGTTCTTC.

The chain joins TRBV6-5 to TRBJ1-2; 7 bases align to TRBD1. The V segment lost 0 bases and the J segment 4 bases; nucleotides outside the gene matches: 8. Germline CDR1 is MNHEY and CDR2 is SVGAGI. The CDR3 is 16 amino acids. The CDR3 sequence: CASSYSDRDPIYGYTF. CDR3 DNA: TGTGCCAGCAGTTACTCCGACAGGGATCCCATCTATGGCTACACCTTC.